This T cell receptor beta chain emerged from a study of cytomegalovirus exposure and HLA in healthy donors. The wider study: It was reported in a later analysis that the same platform had been used for the 120 validation repertoires as for the 550 to 700 first-cohort repertoires. Study-level results: Among TCR beta chains, those listed as cytomegalovirus-associated numbered fewer than 200. Many donors carried some public TCRs, although rarity characterized most TCR sequences.

On this clone: Its specificity is not known.

While the first cohort had some 700 subjects, the donors belonged to the separate validation cohort of more than 95 subjects. Assay used: immunoSEQ multiplex PCR; TCRdb lists only in-frame clones, some missing. The data hold 200,000 to 250,000 clones, with 80% to 85% observed a single time. CDR3 length: 17 residues. CDR1 is SNHLY, CDR2 FYNNEI, per germline. Trimming removed 7 bases from V and 5 bases from J; junction bases left unmatched: 15. This sequence joins TRBV2 and TRBJ2-1; 9 bases align to TRBD2. The source of this sequence is a woman in her twenties or thirties in good health and CMV-seropositive. Sequencing used PBMCs. CDR3 bases: TGTGCCAGCAAAAGGCCTAGCGGGATTGGTACAGACAATGAGCAGTTCTTC. This codes for CASKRPSGIGTDNEQFF.